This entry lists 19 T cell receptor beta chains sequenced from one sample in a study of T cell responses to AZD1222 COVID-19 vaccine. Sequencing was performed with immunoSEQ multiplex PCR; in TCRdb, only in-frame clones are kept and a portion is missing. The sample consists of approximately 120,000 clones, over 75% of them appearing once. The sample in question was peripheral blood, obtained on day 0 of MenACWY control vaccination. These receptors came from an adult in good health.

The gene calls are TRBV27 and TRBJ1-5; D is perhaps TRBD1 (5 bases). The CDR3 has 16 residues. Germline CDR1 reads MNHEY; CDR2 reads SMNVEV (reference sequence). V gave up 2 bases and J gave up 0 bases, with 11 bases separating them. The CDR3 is CASSLLGADSNQPQHF. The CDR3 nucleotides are TGTGCCAGCAGTTTACTCGGGGCGGATAGCAATCAGCCCCAGCATTTT.

The CDR3 reads CASSLSGGVNEQFF. Written as DNA, the CDR3 is TGTGCCAGCAGTTTATCTGGCGGGGTCAATGAGCAGTTCTTC. This sequence joins TRBV28 and TRBJ2-1, with TRBD2 as a possible D gene (6 bases). Germline assignment: CDR1 MDHEN and CDR2 SYDVKM. Deletions cut 1 base from V and 6 bases from J, with 10 bases between. CDR3 length: 14 amino acids.

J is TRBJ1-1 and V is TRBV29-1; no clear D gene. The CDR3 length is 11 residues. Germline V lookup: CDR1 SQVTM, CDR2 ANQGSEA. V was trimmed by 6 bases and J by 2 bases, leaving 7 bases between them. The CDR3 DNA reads TGCAGCGTAACAACAAACACTGAAGCTTTCTTT. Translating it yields CSVTTNTEAFF. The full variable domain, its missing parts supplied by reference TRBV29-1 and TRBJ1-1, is SAVISQKPSRDICQRGTSLTIQCQVDSQVTMMFWYRQQPGQSLTLIATANQGSEATYESGFVIDKFPISRPNLTFSTLTVSNMSPEDSSIYLCSVTTNTEAFFGQGTRLTVV.

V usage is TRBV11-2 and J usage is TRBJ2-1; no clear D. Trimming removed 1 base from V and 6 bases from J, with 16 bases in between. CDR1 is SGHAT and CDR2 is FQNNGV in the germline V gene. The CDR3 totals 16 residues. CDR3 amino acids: CASSLAEAPSLNEQFF. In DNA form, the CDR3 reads TGTGCCAGCAGCTTAGCCGAGGCCCCATCGCTCAATGAGCAGTTCTTC.

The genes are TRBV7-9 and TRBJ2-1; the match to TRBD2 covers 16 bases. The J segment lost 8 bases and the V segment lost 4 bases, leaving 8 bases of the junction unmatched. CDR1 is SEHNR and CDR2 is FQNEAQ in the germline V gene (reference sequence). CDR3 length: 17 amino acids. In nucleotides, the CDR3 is TGTGCCAGCAGCTCGAGTACCGGGACTAGCGGGAGGGATGAGCAGTTCTTC. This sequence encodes CASSSSTGTSGRDEQFF.

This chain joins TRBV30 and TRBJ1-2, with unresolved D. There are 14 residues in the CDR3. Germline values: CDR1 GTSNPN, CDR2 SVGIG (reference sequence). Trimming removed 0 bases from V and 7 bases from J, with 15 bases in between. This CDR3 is CAWSVESHSFGYTF. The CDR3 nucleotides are TGTGCCTGGAGTGTGGAGAGTCACTCGTTTGGCTACACCTTC.

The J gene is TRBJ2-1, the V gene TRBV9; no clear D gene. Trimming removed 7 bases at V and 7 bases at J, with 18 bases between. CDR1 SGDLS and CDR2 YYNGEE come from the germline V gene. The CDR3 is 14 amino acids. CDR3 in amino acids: CASGEEQRWNEQFF. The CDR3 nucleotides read TGTGCCAGCGGAGAGGAACAGCGCTGGAATGAGCAGTTCTTC.

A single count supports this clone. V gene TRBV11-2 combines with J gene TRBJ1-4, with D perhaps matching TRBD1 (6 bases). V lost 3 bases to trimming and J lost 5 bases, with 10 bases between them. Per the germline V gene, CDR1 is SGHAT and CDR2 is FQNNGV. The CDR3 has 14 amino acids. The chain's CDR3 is CASSLEGGNEKLFF. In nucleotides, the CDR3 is TGTGCCAGCAGCTTGGAGGGGGGGAATGAAAAACTGTTTTTT.

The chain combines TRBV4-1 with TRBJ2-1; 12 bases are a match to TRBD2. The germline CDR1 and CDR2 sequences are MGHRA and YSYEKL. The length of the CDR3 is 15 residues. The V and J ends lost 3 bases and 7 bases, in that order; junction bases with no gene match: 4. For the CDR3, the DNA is TGCGCCAGCAGCCACGGGACTAGCGGGTATAATGAGCAGTTCTTC. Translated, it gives CASSHGTSGYNEQFF.

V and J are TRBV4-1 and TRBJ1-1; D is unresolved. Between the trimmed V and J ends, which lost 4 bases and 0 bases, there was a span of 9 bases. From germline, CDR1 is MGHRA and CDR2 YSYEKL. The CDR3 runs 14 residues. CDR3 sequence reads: CASSPLGVNTEAFF. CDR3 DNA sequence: TGCGCCAGCAGCCCCCTGGGAGTGAACACTGAAGCTTTCTTT.

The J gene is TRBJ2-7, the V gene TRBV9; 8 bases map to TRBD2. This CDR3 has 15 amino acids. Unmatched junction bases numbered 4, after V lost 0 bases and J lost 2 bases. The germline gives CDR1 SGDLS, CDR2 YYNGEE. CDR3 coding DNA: TGTGCCAGCAGCGTAGAGCCCGGGAGGGCCTACGAGCAGTACTTC. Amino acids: CASSVEPGRAYEQYF. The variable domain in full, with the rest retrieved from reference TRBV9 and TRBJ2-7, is DSGVTQTPKHLITATGQRVTLRCSPRSGDLSVYWYQQSLDQGLQFLIQYYNGEERAKGNILERFSAQQFPDLHSELNLSSLELGDSALYFCASSVEPGRAYEQYFGPGTRLTVT.

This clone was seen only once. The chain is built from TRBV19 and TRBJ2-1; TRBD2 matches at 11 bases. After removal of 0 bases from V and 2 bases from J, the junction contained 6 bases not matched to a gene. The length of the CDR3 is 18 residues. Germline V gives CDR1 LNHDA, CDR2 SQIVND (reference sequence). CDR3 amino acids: CASSIDQWTSGPYNEQFF. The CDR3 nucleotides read TGTGCCAGTAGTATAGATCAATGGACTAGCGGGCCCTACAATGAGCAGTTCTTC.

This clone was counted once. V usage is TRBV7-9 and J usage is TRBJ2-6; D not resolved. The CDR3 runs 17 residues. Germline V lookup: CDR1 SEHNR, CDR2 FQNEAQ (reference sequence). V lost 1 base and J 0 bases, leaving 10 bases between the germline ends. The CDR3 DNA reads TGTGCCAGCAGCTTAGTCCGCCTATTCTCTGGGGCCAACGTCCTGACTTTC. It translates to CASSLVRLFSGANVLTF.

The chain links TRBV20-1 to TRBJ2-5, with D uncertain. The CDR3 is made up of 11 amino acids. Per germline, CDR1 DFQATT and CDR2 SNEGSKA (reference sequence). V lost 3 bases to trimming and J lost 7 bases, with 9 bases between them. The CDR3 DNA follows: TGCAGTGCTAGGGACCCGCCGACCCAGTACTTC. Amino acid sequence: CSARDPPTQYF.

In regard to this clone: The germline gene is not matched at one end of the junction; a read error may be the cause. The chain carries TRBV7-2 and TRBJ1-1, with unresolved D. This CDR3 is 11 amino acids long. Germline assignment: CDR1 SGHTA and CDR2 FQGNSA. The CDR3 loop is CASSLRERPYF. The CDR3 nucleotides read TGTGCCAGCAGCTTAAGGGAGCGACCCTACTTT.

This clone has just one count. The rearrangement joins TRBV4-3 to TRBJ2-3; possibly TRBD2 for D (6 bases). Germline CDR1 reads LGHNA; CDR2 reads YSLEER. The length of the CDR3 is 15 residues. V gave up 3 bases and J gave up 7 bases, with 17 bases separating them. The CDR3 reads CASSQQKGGAHTQYF. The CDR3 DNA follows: TGCGCCAGCAGCCAGCAAAAGGGAGGTGCCCATACGCAGTATTTT.

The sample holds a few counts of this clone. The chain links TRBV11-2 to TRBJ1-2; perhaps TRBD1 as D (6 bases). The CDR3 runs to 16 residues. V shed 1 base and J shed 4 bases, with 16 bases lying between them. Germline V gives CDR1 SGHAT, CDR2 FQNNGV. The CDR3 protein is CASSLGGQRGAYGYTF. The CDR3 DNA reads TGTGCCAGCAGCTTAGGCGGACAGCGAGGGGCCTATGGCTACACCTTC.

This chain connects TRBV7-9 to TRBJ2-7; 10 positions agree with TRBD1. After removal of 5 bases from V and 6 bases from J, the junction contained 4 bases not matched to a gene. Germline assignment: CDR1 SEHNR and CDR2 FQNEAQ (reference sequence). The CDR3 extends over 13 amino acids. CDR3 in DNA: TGTGCCAGCAGCACCGGGACAGGGGTCGAGCAGTACTTC. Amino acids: CASSTGTGVEQYF.

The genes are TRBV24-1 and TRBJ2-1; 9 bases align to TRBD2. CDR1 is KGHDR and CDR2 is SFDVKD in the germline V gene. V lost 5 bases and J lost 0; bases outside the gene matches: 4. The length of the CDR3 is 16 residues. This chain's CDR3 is CATSVLSGGSYNEQFF. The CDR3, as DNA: TGTGCCACCAGTGTCCTTAGCGGGGGCTCCTACAATGAGCAGTTCTTC.